These 27 T cell receptor beta chains came from one sample sequenced in a study of cytomegalovirus exposure and HLA in healthy donors. The PCR used 60 Vbeta and 13 Jbeta primers. TCRdb's table, derived via immunoSEQ multiplex PCR, lists solely in-frame clones and lacks some. This sample has 200,000 to 250,000 clones; roughly 80% occur once, and the top ten carry 15% to 17%. Material: PBMCs. The receptors shown here come from a man aged 35 to 55 in good health and CMV-seronegative.

The chain carries TRBV29-1 and TRBJ1-2; possibly TRBD1 for D (6 bases). The CDR3 covers 15 residues. Germline V gene sequence: CDR1 SQVTM, CDR2 ANQGSEA. Trimming took off 1 base at V and 1 base at J, with 13 bases between the two ends. Here the CDR3 reads CSVEGYQGINYGYTF. The CDR3 DNA sequence: TGCAGCGTTGAAGGGTATCAGGGGATTAACTATGGCTACACCTTC.

V is TRBV19 and J is TRBJ1-1; TRBD1 aligns across 7 bases. From germline, CDR1 is LNHDA and CDR2 SQIVND (reference sequence). With 5 bases clipped from V and 0 bases from J, the junction kept 6 bases outside the gene matches. The CDR3 length is 15 residues. This CDR3 is CASSARQGLNTEAFF. DNA of the CDR3: TGTGCCAGTAGTGCCCGACAGGGTTTGAACACTGAAGCTTTCTTT.

The chain carries TRBV28 and TRBJ2-2; D is undetermined. The CDR3 contains 12 residues. Germline assignment: CDR1 MDHEN and CDR2 SYDVKM. The germline V and J ends were trimmed by 6 bases and 6 bases, with 8 bases remaining between them. CDR3 region: CASRVKPGELFF. CDR3 coding DNA: TGTGCCAGCAGGGTTAAGCCCGGGGAGCTGTTTTTT.

The chain joins TRBV7-9 to TRBJ2-5; 13 positions match TRBD2. This CDR3 is 15 amino acids long. V shed 3 bases, J shed 4 bases, and the junction held 2 bases outside the gene matches. Germline-derived CDR1 and CDR2 are SEHNR and FQNEAQ (reference sequence). As DNA, the CDR3 is TGTGCCAGCAGCTTGGGACTAGCGGGGTCAGAGACCCAGTACTTC. Residues: CASSLGLAGSETQYF.

The chain uses TRBV27 and TRBJ2-2, with D tentatively TRBD1 (6 bases). Trimming stripped 5 bases from V and 5 bases from J, with 15 bases between. The CDR3 is 15 residues long. Germline V gives CDR1 MNHEY, CDR2 SMNVEV (reference sequence). The CDR3 DNA sequence: TGTGCCAGCAGTAGGGCAGGGGTCCTGACCGGGGAGCTGTTTTTT. This encodes CASSRAGVLTGELFF.

This rearrangement joins TRBV7-2 to TRBJ2-7; 7 bases line up with TRBD2. With V trimmed by 5 bases and J by 3 bases, 10 bases remained unmatched. In germline, CDR1 is SGHTA, CDR2 FQGNSA. The CDR3 contains 15 residues. The CDR3: CASSLRAGNHYEQYF. CDR3 sequence (DNA): TGTGCCAGCAGCCTGAGAGCGGGAAACCACTACGAGCAGTACTTC. Together with reference TRBV7-2 and TRBJ2-7, the CDR3 gives the full variable domain: GAGVSQSPSNKVTEKGKDVELRCDPISGHTALYWYRQSLGQGLEFLIYFQGNSAPDKSGLPSDRFSAERTGGSVSTLTIQRTQQEDSAVYLCASSLRAGNHYEQYFGPGTRLTVT.

The chain employs TRBV6-1 and TRBJ2-1; tentatively, D is TRBD2 (7 bases). Trimming removed 1 base from V and 7 bases from J, with 11 bases in between. The germline CDR1 and CDR2 sequences are MNHNS and SASEGT. This CDR3 is 14 amino acids long. The DNA of the CDR3 is TGTGCCAGCAGTGAAGGGGGGGGCGCTAATGAGCAGTTCTTC. Translated: CASSEGGGANEQFF.

The chain couples TRBV19 to TRBJ2-1, with D possibly matching TRBD2 (5 bases). V lost 4 bases to trimming and J lost 9 bases, with 22 bases between them. This CDR3 is 16 amino acids long. The germline gives CDR1 LNHDA, CDR2 SQIVND (reference sequence). In DNA, the CDR3 is TGTGCCAGTAGTACGAGTGCCCGCGGCGGGTTGGGTGAGCAGTTCTTC. Protein product: CASSTSARGGLGEQFF.

This chain's CDR3 is CASSPTSNTEAFF. The CDR3 DNA is TGTGCCAGCAGCCCCACATCGAACACTGAAGCTTTCTTT. V and J are TRBV5-6 and TRBJ1-1; D not resolved. The CDR3 is made up of 13 amino acids. Germline CDR1 is SGHDT and CDR2 is YYEEEE. V lost 4 bases, J lost 1 base, and 8 bases lay in between. The whole variable domain, remainder taken from reference TRBV5-6 and TRBJ1-1, is DAGVTQSPTHLIKTRGQQVTLRCSPKSGHDTVSWYQQALGQGPQFIFQYYEEEERQRGNFPDRFSGHQFPNYSSELNVNALLLGDSALYLCASSPTSNTEAFFGQGTRLTVV.

The chain combines TRBV4-1 with TRBJ2-1; D may be TRBD2 (5 bases). V was trimmed by 0 bases and J by 4 bases, leaving 13 bases between them. This CDR3 contains 16 residues. Germline V gene lookup returns CDR1 MGHRA and CDR2 YSYEKL. The DNA of the CDR3 is TGCGCCAGCAGCCAAGATTCCTGGGAGAGATACAATGAGCAGTTCTTC. Residues: CASSQDSWERYNEQFF.

The chain recombines TRBV19 with TRBJ1-1; no clear D. Per germline, CDR1 LNHDA and CDR2 SQIVND (reference sequence). V lost 5 bases and J 1 base, leaving 5 bases between the germline ends. This CDR3 comprises 12 residues. The CDR3 DNA follows: TGTGCCAGTAGTCGGGGGAACACTGAAGCTTTCTTT. Its translation: CASSRGNTEAFF.

The chain uses TRBV7-6 and TRBJ2-7, with unresolved D. The V and J ends lost 2 bases and 0 bases respectively, with 11 bases between them. The CDR3 consists of 15 residues. Germline CDR1 reads SGHVS; CDR2 reads FNYEAQ. CDR3 amino acids: CASSLYSGSSYEQYF. The CDR3 DNA reads TGTGCCAGCAGCTTATACAGTGGAAGCTCCTACGAGCAGTACTTC.

The chain couples TRBV5-6 to TRBJ1-2; D gene uncertain. Per germline, CDR1 SGHDT and CDR2 YYEEEE. V was shortened by 4 bases and J by 4 bases, with 17 bases between the two germline ends. The CDR3 totals 15 residues. CDR3 in DNA: TGTGCCAGCAGCCTCGGTGTGGAGACTATCTATGGCTACACCTTC. Translating gives CASSLGVETIYGYTF.

A single count supports this clone. The V gene is TRBV12-5, the J gene TRBJ1-1, with 12 bases aligning to TRBD1. V dropped 5 bases and J dropped 0; count of bases not matched to a gene: 10. The CDR3 totals 18 residues. CDR1 is LGHNT, CDR2 FRNRAP, per germline. CDR3 coding DNA: TGTGCTAGTGGTAAGCCACCGGGACAGGGGGCGATGAACACTGAAGCTTTCTTT. Amino acid sequence: CASGKPPGQGAMNTEAFF. The full variable domain, rest sourced from reference TRBV12-5 and TRBJ1-1, is DARVTQTPRHKVTEMGQEVTMRCQPILGHNTVFWYRQTMMQGLELLAYFRNRAPLDDSGMPKDRFSAEMPDATLATLKIQPSEPRDSAVYFCASGKPPGQGAMNTEAFFGQGTRLTVV.

The V gene is TRBV5-1, the J gene TRBJ2-1, with 10 bases that match TRBD2. The CDR3 length is 16 residues. Germline values: CDR1 SGHRS, CDR2 YFSETQ. V shed 0 bases and J 8 bases; nucleotides not matched to a gene: 8. The CDR3 nucleotides are TGCGCCAGCAGCTTGGATCCACTAGCGGGAAGGTATGAGCAGTTCTTC. It specifies CASSLDPLAGRYEQFF.

The rearrangement joins TRBV5-3 to TRBJ2-1; a weak D match, TRBD2 (7 bases). TRBV5-3 has ORF status, its function being uncertain. This CDR3 has 16 amino acids. V was cut by 4 bases and J by 14 bases, with 28 bases left in between. CDR3 loop: CARSARGIEGREWKFF. CDR3 DNA: TGTGCCAGAAGCGCCAGGGGAATCGAGGGGCGGGAGTGGAAGTTCTTC.

The CDR3 is CASTEGRTYEQYF. In DNA form, the CDR3 reads TGTGCCAGCACCGAAGGGAGAACCTACGAGCAGTACTTC. The rearrangement uses TRBV11-2 and TRBJ2-7; D possibly corresponds to TRBD2 (5 bases). Germline V lookup: CDR1 SGHAT, CDR2 FQNNGV. Trimming removed 7 bases at V and 2 bases at J, with 12 bases between. The CDR3 has 13 amino acids.

V is TRBV4-3 and J is TRBJ1-3, with D possibly TRBD1 on 5 matching bases. The V end was cut by 0 bases, the J end by 0 bases, with 12 bases between. The length of the CDR3 is 17 residues. Germline CDR1 is LGHNA and CDR2 is YSLEER. The CDR3 loop is CASSQEEVGVSGNTIYF. CDR3 coding DNA: TGCGCCAGCAGCCAAGAGGAAGTAGGGGTCTCTGGAAACACCATATATTTT.

The J gene is TRBJ2-3, the V gene TRBV7-6; 11 bases are shared with TRBD2. J lost 8 bases, V lost 5 bases, and 9 bases had no gene match. The germline V gene has CDR1 SGHVS and CDR2 FNYEAQ. The CDR3 contains 15 residues. The CDR3 coding sequence is TGTGCCAGCAGCCCGACTAGCGGGGCCTTGGGTACGCAGTATTTT. It translates to CASSPTSGALGTQYF.

The chain combines TRBV9 with TRBJ2-3; 15 bases are shared with TRBD2. The CDR3 spans 18 residues. The germline V gene has CDR1 SGDLS and CDR2 YYNGEE. With 4 bases clipped from V and 0 bases from J, the junction kept 6 bases outside the gene matches. CDR3 in amino acids: CASSLGTSGGLSTDTQYF. In nucleotides, the CDR3 is TGTGCCAGCAGCCTCGGGACTAGCGGGGGGCTAAGCACAGATACGCAGTATTTT.

The V gene is TRBV5-1, the J gene TRBJ2-2, with D possibly being TRBD1 (5 bases). The germline V gene has CDR1 SGHRS and CDR2 YFSETQ. Trimming stripped 5 bases from V and 0 bases from J, with 11 bases between. The CDR3 is 15 residues long. CDR3 residues: CASRRDSANTGELFF. As DNA, the CDR3 is TGCGCCAGCAGACGTGACAGCGCGAACACCGGGGAGCTGTTTTTT.

The rearrangement joins TRBV6-5 to TRBJ1-5; 7 nucleotides match TRBD1. The CDR3 spans 14 residues. The germline CDR1 and CDR2 sequences are MNHEY and SVGAGI. Trimming at V came to 0 bases and at J to 5 bases, leaving 1 base not matched to a gene. The chain's CDR3 is CASSYSTGDQPQHF. Written as DNA, the CDR3 is TGTGCCAGCAGTTACTCAACAGGGGATCAGCCCCAGCATTTT.

This clone has just one count. The V gene is TRBV7-9, the J gene TRBJ2-1, with 12 bases lining up with TRBD2. This CDR3 comprises 18 residues. Unmatched junction bases numbered 8, after V lost 2 bases and J lost 3 bases. From germline, CDR1 is SEHNR and CDR2 FQNEAQ (reference sequence). The CDR3 loop is CASSLPRATSGGYNEQFF. The CDR3, as DNA: TGTGCCAGCAGCTTACCCCGGGCGACTAGCGGGGGCTACAATGAGCAGTTCTTC. The full variable domain, completed using reference TRBV7-9 and TRBJ2-1, is DTGVSQNPRHKITKRGQNVTFRCDPISEHNRLYWYRQTLGQGPEFLTYFQNEAQLEKSRLLSDRFSAERPKGSFSTLEIQRTEQGDSAMYLCASSLPRATSGGYNEQFFGPGTRLTVL.

The chain employs TRBV7-2 and TRBJ1-2; 7 bases line up with TRBD1. This CDR3 has 14 amino acids. Germline V CDR1 and CDR2: SGHTA, FQGNSA. Trimming at V came to 1 base and at J to 4 bases, leaving 3 bases not matched to a gene. This CDR3 reads CASSLVRGLYGYTF. CDR3 nucleotide sequence: TGTGCCAGCAGCTTAGTTAGGGGGCTCTATGGCTACACCTTC.

The rearrangement uses TRBV6-5 and TRBJ2-7, with a possible D match to TRBD2 (6 bases). CDR1 and CDR2 (germline): MNHEY, SVGAGI. The V end was cut by 2 bases, the J end by 2 bases, with 13 bases between. The CDR3 covers 15 residues. CDR3 sequence: CASSYGDGSPYEQYF. CDR3 coding DNA: TGTGCCAGCAGTTACGGGGACGGGAGCCCCTACGAGCAGTACTTC.

This clone was counted a single time. V is TRBV27 and J is TRBJ2-7; 7 positions match TRBD2. The CDR3 has 14 amino acids. Germline trimming cut 4 bases from V and 3 bases from J; bases unmatched to any gene: 6. Germline V gene lookup returns CDR1 MNHEY and CDR2 SMNVEV (reference sequence). As DNA, the CDR3 is TGTGCCAGCAGTTCGTGGCGGGAGAGCTACGAGCAGTACTTC. It yields the protein CASSSWRESYEQYF.

This clone came up a few times. J is TRBJ2-7 and V is TRBV4-1; D is possibly TRBD2 (6 bases). Trimming shortened V by 4 bases and J by 3 bases, and 13 bases separated the two germline ends. The CDR3 consists of 14 residues. Germline V gene data show CDR1 as MGHRA and CDR2 as YSYEKL. Here the CDR3 DNA reads TGCGCCAGCAGCCCGTCCGGGGGTCTCTACGAGCAGTACTTC. This codes for CASSPSGGLYEQYF.